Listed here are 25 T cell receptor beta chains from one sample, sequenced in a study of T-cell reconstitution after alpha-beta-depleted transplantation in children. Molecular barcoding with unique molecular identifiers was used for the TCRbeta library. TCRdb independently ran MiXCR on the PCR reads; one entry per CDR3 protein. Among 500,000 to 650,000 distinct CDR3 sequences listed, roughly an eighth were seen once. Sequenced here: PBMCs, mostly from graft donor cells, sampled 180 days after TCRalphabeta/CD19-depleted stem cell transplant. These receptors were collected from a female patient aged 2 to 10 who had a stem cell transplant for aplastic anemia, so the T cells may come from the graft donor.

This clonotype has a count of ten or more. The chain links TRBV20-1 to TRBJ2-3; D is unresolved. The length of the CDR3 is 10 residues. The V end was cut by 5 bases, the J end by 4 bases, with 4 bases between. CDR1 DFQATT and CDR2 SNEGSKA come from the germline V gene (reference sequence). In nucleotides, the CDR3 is TGCAGTGCTTTGTCAGATACGCAGTATTTT. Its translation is CSALSDTQYF.

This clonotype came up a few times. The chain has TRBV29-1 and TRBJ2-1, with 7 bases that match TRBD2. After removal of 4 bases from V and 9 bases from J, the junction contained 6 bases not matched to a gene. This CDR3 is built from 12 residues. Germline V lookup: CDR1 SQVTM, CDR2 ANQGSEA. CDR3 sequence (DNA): TGCAGCGTTGTCGTGACTAGCACTGAGCAGTTCTTC. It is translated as CSVVVTSTEQFF.

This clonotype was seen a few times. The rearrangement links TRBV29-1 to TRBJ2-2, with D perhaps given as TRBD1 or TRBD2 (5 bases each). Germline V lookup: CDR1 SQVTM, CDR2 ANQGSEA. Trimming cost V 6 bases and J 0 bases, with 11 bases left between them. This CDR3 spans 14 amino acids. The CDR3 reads CSVSGTTNTGELFF. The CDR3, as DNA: TGCAGCGTCTCCGGGACGACGAACACCGGGGAGCTGTTTTTT.

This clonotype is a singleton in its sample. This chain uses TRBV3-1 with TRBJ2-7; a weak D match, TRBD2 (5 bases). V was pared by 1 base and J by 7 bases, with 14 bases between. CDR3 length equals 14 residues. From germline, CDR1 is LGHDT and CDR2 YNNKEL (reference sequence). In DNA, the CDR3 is TGTGCCAGCAGCCAAGTTTCGGGGTCTGGGGAGCAGTACTTC. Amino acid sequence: CASSQVSGSGEQYF.

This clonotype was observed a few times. The CDR3 sequence: CASSRQKSDEQFF. In DNA form, the CDR3 reads TGTGCCAGCAGCCGACAAAAAAGCGATGAGCAGTTCTTC. The chain carries TRBV7-2 and TRBJ2-1; D is undetermined. V was trimmed by 5 bases and J by 8 bases, leaving 13 bases between them. The germline gives CDR1 SGHTA, CDR2 FQGNSA. The CDR3 is 13 amino acids.

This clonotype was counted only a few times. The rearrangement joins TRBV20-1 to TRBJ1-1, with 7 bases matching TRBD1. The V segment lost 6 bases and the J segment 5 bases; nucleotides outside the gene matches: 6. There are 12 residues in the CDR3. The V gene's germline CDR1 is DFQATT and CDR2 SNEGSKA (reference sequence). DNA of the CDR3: TGCAGTGCCCAGGGGGGGATGACTGAAGCTTTCTTT. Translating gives CSAQGGMTEAFF.

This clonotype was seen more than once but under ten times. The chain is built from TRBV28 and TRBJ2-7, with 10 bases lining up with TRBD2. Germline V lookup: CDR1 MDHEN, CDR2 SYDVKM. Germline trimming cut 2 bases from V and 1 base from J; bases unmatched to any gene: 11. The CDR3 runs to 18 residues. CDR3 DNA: TGTGCCAGCAGTTTAAAGATGGTTTGGGGACTAGCGTCCTACGAGCAGTACTTC. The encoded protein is CASSLKMVWGLASYEQYF.

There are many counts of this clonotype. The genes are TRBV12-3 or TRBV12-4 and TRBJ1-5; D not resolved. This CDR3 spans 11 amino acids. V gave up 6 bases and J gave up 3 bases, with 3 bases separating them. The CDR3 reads CASSSNQPQHF. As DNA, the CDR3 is TGTGCCAGCAGCTCCAATCAGCCCCAGCATTTT.

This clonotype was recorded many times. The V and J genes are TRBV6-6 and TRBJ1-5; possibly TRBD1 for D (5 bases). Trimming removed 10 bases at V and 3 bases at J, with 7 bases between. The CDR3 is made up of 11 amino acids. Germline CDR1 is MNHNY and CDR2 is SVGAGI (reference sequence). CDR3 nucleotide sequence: TGTGCCACCAGGGACAATCAGCCCCAGCATTTT. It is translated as CATRDNQPQHF.

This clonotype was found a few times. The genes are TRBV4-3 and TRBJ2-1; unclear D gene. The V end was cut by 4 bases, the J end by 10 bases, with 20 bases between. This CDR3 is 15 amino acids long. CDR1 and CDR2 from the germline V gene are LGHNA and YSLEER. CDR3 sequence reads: CASSPQNRDTMEQFF. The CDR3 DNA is TGCGCCAGCAGCCCCCAGAACAGAGATACAATGGAGCAGTTCTTC.

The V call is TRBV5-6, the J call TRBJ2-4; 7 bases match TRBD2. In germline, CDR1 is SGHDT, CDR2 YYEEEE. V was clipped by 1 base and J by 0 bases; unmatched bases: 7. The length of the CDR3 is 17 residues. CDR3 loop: CASSLMLRELAKNIQYF. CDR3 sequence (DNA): TGTGCCAGCAGCTTGATGTTGCGGGAGCTAGCCAAAAACATTCAGTACTTC. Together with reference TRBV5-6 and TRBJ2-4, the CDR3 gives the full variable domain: DAGVTQSPTHLIKTRGQQVTLRCSPKSGHDTVSWYQQALGQGPQFIFQYYEEEERQRGNFPDRFSGHQFPNYSSELNVNALLLGDSALYLCASSLMLRELAKNIQYFGAGTRLSVL.

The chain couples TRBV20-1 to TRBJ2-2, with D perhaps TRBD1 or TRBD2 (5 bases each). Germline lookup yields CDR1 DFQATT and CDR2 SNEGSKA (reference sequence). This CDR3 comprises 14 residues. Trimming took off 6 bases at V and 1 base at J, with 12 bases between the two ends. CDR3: CSASRDQNTGELFF. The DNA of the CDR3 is TGCAGTGCCTCGAGGGACCAGAACACCGGGGAGCTGTTTTTT.

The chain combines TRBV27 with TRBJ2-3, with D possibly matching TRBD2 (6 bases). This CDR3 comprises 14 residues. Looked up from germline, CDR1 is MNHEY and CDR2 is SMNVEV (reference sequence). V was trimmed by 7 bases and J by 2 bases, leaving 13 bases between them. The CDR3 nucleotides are TGTGCCAGCAAGGGACTCTCTTTCACAGATACGCAGTATTTT. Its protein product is CASKGLSFTDTQYF.

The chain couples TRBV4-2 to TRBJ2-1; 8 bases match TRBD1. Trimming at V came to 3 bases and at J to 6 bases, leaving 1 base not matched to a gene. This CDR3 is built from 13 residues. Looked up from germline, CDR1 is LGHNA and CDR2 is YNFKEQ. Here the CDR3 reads CASSHGTGNEQFF. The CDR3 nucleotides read TGTGCCAGCAGCCACGGGACAGGCAATGAGCAGTTCTTC.

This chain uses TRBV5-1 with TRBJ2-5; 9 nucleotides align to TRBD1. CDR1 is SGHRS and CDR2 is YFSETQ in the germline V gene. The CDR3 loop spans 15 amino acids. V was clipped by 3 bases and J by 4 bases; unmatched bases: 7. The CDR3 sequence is CASSWTTGGGETQYF. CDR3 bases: TGCGCCAGCAGCTGGACGACAGGGGGAGGAGAGACCCAGTACTTC.

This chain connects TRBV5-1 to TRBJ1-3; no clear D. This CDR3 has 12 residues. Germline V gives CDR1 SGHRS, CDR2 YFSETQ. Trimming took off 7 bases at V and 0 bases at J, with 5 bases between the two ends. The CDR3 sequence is CASAGSGNTIYF. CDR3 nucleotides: TGCGCCAGCGCGGGCTCTGGAAACACCATATATTTT. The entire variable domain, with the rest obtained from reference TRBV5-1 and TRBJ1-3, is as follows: KAGVTQTPRYLIKTRGQQVTLSCSPISGHRSVSWYQQTPGQGLQFLFEYFSETQRNKGNFPGRFSGRQFSNSRSEMNVSTLELGDSALYLCASAGSGNTIYFGEGSWLTVV.

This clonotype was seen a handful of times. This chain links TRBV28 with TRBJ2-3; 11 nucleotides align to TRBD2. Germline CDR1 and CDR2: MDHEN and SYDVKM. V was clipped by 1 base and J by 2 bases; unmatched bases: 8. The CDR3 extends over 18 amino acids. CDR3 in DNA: TGTGCCAGCAGTTTATTGGGCCTAGCGGGAGGACCCACAGATACGCAGTATTTT. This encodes CASSLLGLAGGPTDTQYF.

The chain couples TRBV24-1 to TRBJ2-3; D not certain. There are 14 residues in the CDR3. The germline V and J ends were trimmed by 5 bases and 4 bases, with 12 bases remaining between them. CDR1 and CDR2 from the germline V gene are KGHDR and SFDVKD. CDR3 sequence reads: CATSASGPSDTQYF. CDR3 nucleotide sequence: TGTGCCACCAGTGCGAGTGGCCCCTCAGATACGCAGTATTTT.

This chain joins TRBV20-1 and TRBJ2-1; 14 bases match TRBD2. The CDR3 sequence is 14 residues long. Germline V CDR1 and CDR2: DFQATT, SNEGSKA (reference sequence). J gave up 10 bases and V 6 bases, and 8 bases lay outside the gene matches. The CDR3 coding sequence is TGCAGTGCGGGGGGACTAGCGGGAGAAGGGGAGCAGTTCTTC. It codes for CSAGGLAGEGEQFF.

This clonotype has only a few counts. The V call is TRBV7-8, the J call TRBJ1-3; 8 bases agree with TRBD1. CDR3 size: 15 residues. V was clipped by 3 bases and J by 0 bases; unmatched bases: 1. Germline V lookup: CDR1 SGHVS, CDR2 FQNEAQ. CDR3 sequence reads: CASSLGQVSGNTIYF. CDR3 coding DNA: TGTGCCAGCAGCTTGGGACAGGTCTCTGGAAACACCATATATTTT. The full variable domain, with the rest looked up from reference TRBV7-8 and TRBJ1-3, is GAGVSQSPRYKVAKRGQDVALRCDPISGHVSLFWYQQALGQGPEFLTYFQNEAQLDKSGLPSDRFFAERPEGSVSTLKIQRTQQEDSAVYLCASSLGQVSGNTIYFGEGSWLTVV.

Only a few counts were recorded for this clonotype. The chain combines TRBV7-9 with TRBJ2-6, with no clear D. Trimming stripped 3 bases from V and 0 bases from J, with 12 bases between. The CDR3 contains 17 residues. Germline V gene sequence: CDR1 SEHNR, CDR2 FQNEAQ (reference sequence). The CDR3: CASSFRGRSSGANVLTF. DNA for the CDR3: TGTGCCAGCAGCTTCCGCGGACGGAGCTCTGGGGCCAACGTCCTGACTTTC.

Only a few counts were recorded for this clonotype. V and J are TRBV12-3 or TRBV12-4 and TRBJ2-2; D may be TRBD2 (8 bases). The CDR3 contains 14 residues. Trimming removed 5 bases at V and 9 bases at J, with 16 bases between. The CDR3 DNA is TGTGCCAGCAGTCCCCGGGAGGGGGCGTGGGAGCTGTTTTTT. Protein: CASSPREGAWELFF.

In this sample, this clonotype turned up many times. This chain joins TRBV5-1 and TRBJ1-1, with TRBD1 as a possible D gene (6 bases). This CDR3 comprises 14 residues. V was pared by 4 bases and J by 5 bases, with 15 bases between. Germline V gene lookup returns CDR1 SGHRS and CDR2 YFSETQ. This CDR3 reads CASSMGHQRTEAFF. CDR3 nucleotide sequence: TGCGCCAGCAGCATGGGACACCAGAGGACTGAAGCTTTCTTT.

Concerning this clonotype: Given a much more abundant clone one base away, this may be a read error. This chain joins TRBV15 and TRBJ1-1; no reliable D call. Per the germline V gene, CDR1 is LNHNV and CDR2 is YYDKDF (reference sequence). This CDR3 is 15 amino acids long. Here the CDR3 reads CATSRTIRPNTQAFF. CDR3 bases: TGTGCCACCAGCAGAACCATCAGACCAAACACTCAAGCTTTCTTT.

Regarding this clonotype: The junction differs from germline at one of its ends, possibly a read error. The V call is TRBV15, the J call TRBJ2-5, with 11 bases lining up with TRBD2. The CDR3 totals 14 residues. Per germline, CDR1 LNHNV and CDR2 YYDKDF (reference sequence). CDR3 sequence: CATSSGTSGLPRSF. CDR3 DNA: TGTGCCACCAGCTCCGGGACTAGCGGCCTCCCCCGGTCTTTC.